The 25 T cell receptor beta chains below were found in one sample sequenced in a study of cytomegalovirus exposure and HLA in healthy donors. PCR was performed using 60 Vbeta and 13 Jbeta primers. Sequencing used immunoSEQ multiplex PCR; TCRdb keeps in-frame clones, though not all of them. The sample includes some 120,000 clones, more than 60% of them seen just once. Specimen: PBMCs. These receptors all come from a woman aged 50 to 60 in good health and CMV-seropositive.

The rearrangement uses TRBV10-1 and TRBJ2-5; 10 nucleotides line up with TRBD2. The CDR3 is 15 amino acids. CDR1 and CDR2 (germline): WNHNN, SYGVQD (reference sequence). The V and J ends lost 6 bases and 7 bases, in that order; junction bases with no gene match: 11. This chain's CDR3 is CASRELAGRSGTQYF. CDR3 sequence (DNA): TGCGCCAGCAGGGAACTAGCGGGGCGTAGTGGGACCCAGTACTTC.

The count of this clone is one. The rearrangement uses TRBV11-1 and TRBJ1-1; TRBD1 is a possible D gene (6 bases). Trimming left V 2 bases short and J 8 bases short, with 27 bases between. The germline CDR1 and CDR2 sequences are SGHAT and FQDESV (reference sequence). The CDR3 spans 18 residues. CDR3 sequence (DNA): TGTGCCAGCAGCTTACATGGAATCAGGGGCGAGGCGGTAAGGGAAGCTTTCTTT. Protein product: CASSLHGIRGEAVREAFF.

The genes are TRBV30 and TRBJ2-7; the D gene is possibly TRBD1 (5 bases). CDR1 is GTSNPN, CDR2 SVGIG, per germline (reference sequence). The CDR3 covers 14 residues. V was pared by 5 bases and J by 4 bases, with 18 bases between. The CDR3 DNA is TGTGCCTGGGTCCACGCTCCAGGGCAATACGAGCAGTACTTC. The encoded protein is CAWVHAPGQYEQYF. The whole variable domain, filled in from reference TRBV30 and TRBJ2-7, reads SQTIHQWPATLVQPVGSPLSLECTVEGTSNPNLYWYRQAAGRGLQLLFYSVGIGQISSEVPQNLSASRPQDRQFILSSKKLLLSDSGFYLCAWVHAPGQYEQYFGPGTRLTVT.

The chain has TRBV4-2 and TRBJ1-3, with 7 bases lining up with TRBD1. V trimming: 2 bases; J trimming: 0 bases; junction bases outside the gene matches: 4. Looked up from germline, CDR1 is LGHNA and CDR2 is YNFKEQ. This CDR3 has 16 residues. CDR3 sequence: CASSQYDRASGNTIYF. The CDR3 region has the DNA TGTGCCAGCAGCCAATACGACAGGGCCTCTGGAAACACCATATATTTT.

The chain has TRBV7-9 and TRBJ1-4; D remains unclear. This CDR3 is built from 12 residues. V was trimmed by 1 base and J by 6 bases, leaving 3 bases between them. Germline values: CDR1 SEHNR, CDR2 FQNEAQ (reference sequence). The CDR3 DNA sequence: TGTGCCAGCAGCTTAGGGCATGAAAAACTGTTTTTT. Translating it yields CASSLGHEKLFF.

This chain uses TRBV15 with TRBJ2-7; 11 positions agree with TRBD2. V lost 6 bases, J lost 7 bases, and 5 bases stayed unmatched. The CDR3 extends over 13 amino acids. Germline CDR1 reads LNHNV; CDR2 reads YYDKDF (reference sequence). CDR3 region: CATSLAGGLEQYF. In nucleotides, the CDR3 is TGTGCCACCAGTCTAGCGGGAGGACTTGAGCAGTACTTC.

This clone was detected once. The chain is built from TRBV5-1 and TRBJ1-3; D is uncertain. Germline V gene data show CDR1 as SGHRS and CDR2 as YFSETQ. This CDR3 has 13 residues. V lost 0 bases to trimming and J lost 8 bases, with 9 bases between them. The CDR3 spells CASSLAIADTIYF. Here the CDR3 DNA reads TGCGCCAGCAGCTTGGCGATCGCGGACACCATATATTTT.

The chain employs TRBV18 and TRBJ2-5; 8 bases are a match to TRBD2. Germline CDR1 and CDR2: KGHSH and LQKENI. The trim removed 1 base at V and 2 bases at J, leaving 3 bases unmatched. The CDR3 consists of 15 residues. CDR3 amino acids: CASSPRAGAQETQYF. In DNA form, the CDR3 reads TGTGCCAGCTCACCACGAGCGGGAGCGCAAGAGACCCAGTACTTC.

The rearrangement links TRBV4-2 to TRBJ2-7; TRBD2 agrees at 10 bases. CDR1 and CDR2 from the germline V gene are LGHNA and YNFKEQ. The CDR3 is 17 amino acids. After removal of 0 bases from V and 4 bases from J, the junction contained 9 bases not matched to a gene. The CDR3 DNA is TGTGCCAGCAGCCAAGAAAGGGGACTAGCGCGTCCATACGAGCAGTACTTC. This sequence encodes CASSQERGLARPYEQYF.

This clone has only one observation. The V and J genes are TRBV5-6 and TRBJ2-1; 7 bases are shared with TRBD2. The length of the CDR3 is 16 residues. Germline values: CDR1 SGHDT, CDR2 YYEEEE. J gave up 7 bases and V 2 bases, and 12 bases lay outside the gene matches. The DNA of the CDR3 is TGTGCCAGCAGCTTAGCGCGGGAGTGGGCTACGAATGAGCAGTTCTTC. Translating gives CASSLAREWATNEQFF.

The rearrangement links TRBV19 to TRBJ1-5; D is perhaps TRBD1 (6 bases). Trimming cost V 1 base and J 3 bases, with 13 bases left between them. Germline V CDR1 and CDR2: LNHDA, SQIVND (reference sequence). The CDR3 totals 16 residues. In nucleotides, the CDR3 is TGTGCCAGTAGTATAGTAGGACAGACGATCAATCAGCCCCAGCATTTT. This encodes CASSIVGQTINQPQHF.

CDR3 in DNA: TGTGCCAGCAGCTTTCAAGTAGCGGGAGGGGATGAGCAGTTCTTC. It yields the protein CASSFQVAGGDEQFF. This chain connects TRBV7-3 to TRBJ2-1; 11 bases match TRBD2. The junction had 6 bases not matched to a gene; V was cut back by 3 bases and J by 8 bases. Germline CDR1 SGHTA, CDR2 FQGTGA. The CDR3 is made up of 15 amino acids.

The chain has TRBV11-2 and TRBJ2-7, with TRBD2 matching over 10 bases. Germline lookup yields CDR1 SGHAT and CDR2 FQNNGV. The V and J ends lost 4 bases and 3 bases, in that order; junction bases with no gene match: 9. This CDR3 is 16 amino acids long. For the CDR3, the DNA is TGTGCCAGCAGCTCGCGATTAGCGGGGGGCTTCTACGAGCAGTACTTC. It specifies CASSSRLAGGFYEQYF.

The chain uses TRBV7-3 and TRBJ2-2, with D possibly being TRBD1 (5 bases). In germline, CDR1 is SGHTA, CDR2 FQGTGA. This CDR3 contains 13 residues. Trimming took off 5 bases at V and 4 bases at J, with 8 bases between the two ends. The CDR3: CASSPDSTGELFF. The DNA for the CDR3 is TGTGCCAGCAGCCCCGACAGCACCGGGGAGCTGTTTTTT.

This sequence joins TRBV2 and TRBJ2-3, with D maybe TRBD2 (6 bases). The CDR3 sequence is 12 residues long. Germline CDR1 is SNHLY and CDR2 is FYNNEI. Trimming removed 5 bases at V and 4 bases at J, with 7 bases between. The CDR3 here is CASSRLADTQYF. In nucleotides, the CDR3 is TGTGCCAGCAGTAGACTAGCAGATACGCAGTATTTT.

V usage is TRBV12-5 and J usage is TRBJ2-3, with a possible D match to TRBD2 (5 bases). The CDR3 covers 18 residues. The germline V and J ends were trimmed by 0 bases and 1 base, with 17 bases remaining between them. Germline V gene lookup returns CDR1 LGHNT and CDR2 FRNRAP. The CDR3 sequence is CASGLVPDGDLRTDTQYF. DNA for the CDR3: TGTGCTAGTGGTTTGGTCCCCGACGGGGATTTACGCACAGATACGCAGTATTTT.

This clone was seen a single time. The rearrangement uses TRBV5-6 and TRBJ1-3, with D tentatively TRBD1 (6 bases). From germline, CDR1 is SGHDT and CDR2 YYEEEE. The CDR3 totals 17 residues. The V gene lost 0 bases and the J gene lost 0 bases, with 13 bases spanning the gap. This CDR3 is CASSLAGQTSSGNTIYF. The CDR3 region has the DNA TGTGCCAGCAGCTTGGCAGGACAGACCTCCTCTGGAAACACCATATATTTT.

Only a few counts were recorded for this clone. The genes are TRBV20-1 and TRBJ2-5; no clear D. CDR1 and CDR2 (germline): DFQATT, SNEGSKA (reference sequence). The CDR3 covers 11 residues. V was cut by 3 bases and J by 8 bases, with 10 bases left in between. The CDR3 sequence: CSASRTYTQYF. For the CDR3, the DNA is TGCAGTGCTAGCAGAACGTATACCCAGTACTTC.

The chain carries TRBV5-1 and TRBJ1-2, with TRBD1 matching 7 bases. The CDR3 covers 14 residues. The germline V gene has CDR1 SGHRS and CDR2 YFSETQ. V lost 4 bases, J lost 2 bases, and 5 bases stayed unmatched. Written as DNA, the CDR3 is TGCGCCAGCAGCGCTGGACAGGCAAACTATGGCTACACCTTC. Protein product: CASSAGQANYGYTF.

The rearrangement uses TRBV27 and TRBJ2-3; TRBD1 is a possible D gene (5 bases). CDR3 length equals 16 residues. Trimming took off 5 bases at V and 8 bases at J, with 23 bases between the two ends. Germline CDR1 is MNHEY and CDR2 is SMNVEV (reference sequence). The CDR3 bases are TGTGCCAGCAGTGGTATCGAGTTTGGGGCCTTGGGTACGCAGTATTTT. Translating it yields CASSGIEFGALGTQYF.

The chain uses TRBV9 and TRBJ2-7; D might be TRBD1 (5 bases). This CDR3 spans 14 amino acids. The V end was cut by 0 bases, the J end by 3 bases, with 10 bases between. Germline CDR1 SGDLS, CDR2 YYNGEE. This CDR3 is CASSVVGDGYEQYF. DNA for the CDR3: TGTGCCAGCAGCGTAGTAGGGGATGGCTACGAGCAGTACTTC. Combining the CDR3 with reference TRBV9 and TRBJ2-7 gives the whole variable domain DSGVTQTPKHLITATGQRVTLRCSPRSGDLSVYWYQQSLDQGLQFLIQYYNGEERAKGNILERFSAQQFPDLHSELNLSSLELGDSALYFCASSVVGDGYEQYFGPGTRLTVT.

J is TRBJ2-7 and V is TRBV2; TRBD1 might be the D (6 bases). Trimming stripped 4 bases from V and 3 bases from J, with 10 bases between. CDR1 is SNHLY, CDR2 FYNNEI, per germline. This CDR3 comprises 13 residues. CDR3 DNA sequence: TGTGCCAGCAGTGGACGGGACAACTACGAGCAGTACTTC. Residues: CASSGRDNYEQYF.

This sequence joins TRBV11-3 and TRBJ1-1; D may be TRBD1 (6 bases). Per the germline V gene, CDR1 is SGHNT and CDR2 is YENEEA. The CDR3 length is 14 residues. V lost 6 bases to trimming and J lost 1 base, with 12 bases between them. The CDR3 nucleotides read TGTGCCAGCAGTTCCAGGGGTCCGAACACTGAAGCTTTCTTT. Amino acid sequence: CASSSRGPNTEAFF. The entire variable domain, with the rest obtained from reference TRBV11-3 and TRBJ1-1, is as follows: EAGVVQSPRYKIIEKKQPVAFWCNPISGHNTLYWYLQNLGQGPELLIRYENEEAVDDSQLPKDRFSAERLKGVDSTLKIQPAELGDSAVYLCASSSRGPNTEAFFGQGTRLTVV.

The chain is built from TRBV30 and TRBJ2-7, with 16 bases fitting TRBD2. The V gene's germline CDR1 is GTSNPN and CDR2 SVGIG (reference sequence). The trim removed 3 bases at V and 7 bases at J, leaving 6 bases unmatched. The CDR3 is 15 amino acids. Here the CDR3 DNA reads TGTGCCTGGAGGCCGCCGGGACTAGCGGGAGGGGAGCAGTACTTC. Protein: CAWRPPGLAGGEQYF.

The chain combines TRBV5-4 with TRBJ2-7; 7 nucleotides agree with TRBD1. The CDR3 is 14 residues long. Germline CDR1 is SGHNT and CDR2 is YYREEE (reference sequence). With 0 bases clipped from V and 2 bases from J, the junction kept 2 bases outside the gene matches. CDR3 amino acids: CASSLAQGAYEQYF. In nucleotides, the CDR3 is TGTGCCAGCAGCTTGGCCCAGGGGGCCTACGAGCAGTACTTC.